Listed here are 25 T cell receptor beta chains from one sample, sequenced in a study of cytomegalovirus exposure and HLA in healthy donors. The PCR ran on 60 Vbeta and 13 Jbeta primers. Clones were sequenced by immunoSEQ multiplex PCR, and TCRdb holds only the in-frame ones, with some missing. The table lists over 150,000 clones, roughly 70% of them singletons. Sequencing used PBMCs. Receptors originate from a woman aged 45 to 65 in good health and CMV-seropositive.

This clone appeared a few times. V and J are TRBV29-1 and TRBJ1-4; no clear D. Trimming left V 4 bases short and J 5 bases short, with 11 bases between. Looked up from germline, CDR1 is SQVTM and CDR2 is ANQGSEA. The CDR3 spans 13 residues. CDR3 residues: CSVAAEGNEKLFF. CDR3 in DNA: TGCAGCGTTGCGGCAGAGGGAAATGAAAAACTGTTTTTT.

This clone was counted only a few times. The chain couples TRBV5-4 to TRBJ1-1; a weak D match, TRBD1 (5 bases). Per germline, CDR1 SGHNT and CDR2 YYREEE (reference sequence). CDR3 size: 14 residues. V lost 2 bases, J lost 2 bases, and 10 bases lay in between. CDR3 in amino acids: CASSFRTSNTEAFF. DNA of the CDR3: TGTGCCAGCAGCTTTCGGACAAGTAACACTGAAGCTTTCTTT.

This clone appeared a few times. V is TRBV6-5 and J is TRBJ1-1; TRBD1 is a possible D gene (5 bases). The germline CDR1 and CDR2 sequences are MNHEY and SVGAGI. The CDR3 loop spans 15 amino acids. V was trimmed by 0 bases and J by 3 bases, leaving 11 bases between them. CDR3 region: CASSYSKRGDTEAFF. CDR3 DNA: TGTGCCAGCAGTTACTCGAAACGGGGGGACACTGAAGCTTTCTTT.

V and J are TRBV2 and TRBJ2-4, with TRBD1 matching 10 bases. Germline CDR1 reads SNHLY; CDR2 reads FYNNEI. The CDR3 loop spans 16 amino acids. Trimming cost V 6 bases and J 3 bases; bases outside gene matches: 8. Written as DNA, the CDR3 is TGTGCCAGCAGCTCTGGGACAGGGGACGGCAAAAACATTCAGTACTTC. Protein: CASSSGTGDGKNIQYF.

This chain uses TRBV5-5 with TRBJ1-5, with a possible D match to TRBD1 (6 bases). Germline V CDR1 and CDR2: SGHKS, YYEKEE (reference sequence). With 0 bases removed from V and 4 bases from J, the gap between germline ends came to 8 bases. The length of the CDR3 is 14 residues. CDR3 bases: TGTGCCAGCAGCTTGGACAGGGTTAATCAGCCCCAGCATTTT. Protein product: CASSLDRVNQPQHF.

The V gene is TRBV5-1, the J gene TRBJ1-1, with D unresolved. This CDR3 is built from 13 residues. In germline, CDR1 is SGHRS, CDR2 YFSETQ. Trimming left V 1 base short and J 1 base short, with 5 bases between. The CDR3 coding sequence is TGCGCCAGCAGCTTGAGTAGGAACACTGAAGCTTTCTTT. It specifies CASSLSRNTEAFF.

This chain joins TRBV7-9 and TRBJ1-1, with 8 nucleotides matching TRBD1. The CDR3 sequence is 15 residues long. Germline assignment: CDR1 SEHNR and CDR2 FQNEAQ (reference sequence). V gave up 5 bases and J gave up 3 bases; unmatched junction bases: 8. The CDR3 DNA reads as TGTGCCAGCAGCGCGGTCGGACAGGGAGACACTGAAGCTTTCTTT. Protein sequence: CASSAVGQGDTEAFF.

This chain links TRBV5-1 with TRBJ1-5, with D hard to call. Per the germline V gene, CDR1 is SGHRS and CDR2 is YFSETQ. V was shortened by 0 bases and J by 4 bases, with 11 bases between the two germline ends. The CDR3 totals 15 residues. This CDR3 reads CASSLVGGLNQPQHF. CDR3 nucleotide sequence: TGCGCCAGCAGCTTGGTGGGTGGACTAAATCAGCCCCAGCATTTT. The entire variable domain, with the rest obtained from reference TRBV5-1 and TRBJ1-5, is as follows: KAGVTQTPRYLIKTRGQQVTLSCSPISGHRSVSWYQQTPGQGLQFLFEYFSETQRNKGNFPGRFSGRQFSNSRSEMNVSTLELGDSALYLCASSLVGGLNQPQHFGDGTRLSIL.

The V call is TRBV5-1, the J call TRBJ1-1, with 11 bases aligning to TRBD1. This CDR3 is 14 amino acids long. The V segment lost 4 bases and the J segment 5 bases; nucleotides outside the gene matches: 4. CDR1 is SGHRS, CDR2 YFSETQ, per germline. The CDR3 region has the DNA TGCGCCAGCAGCGGACAGGGGGCGCTTACTGAAGCTTTCTTT. It is translated as CASSGQGALTEAFF.

The V call is TRBV5-1, the J call TRBJ1-5, with 7 bases lining up with TRBD1. The V gene end was trimmed by 4 bases and the J gene end by 2 bases; junction bases not matched to a gene: 3. The CDR3 consists of 14 residues. Looked up from germline, CDR1 is SGHRS and CDR2 is YFSETQ. This CDR3 reads CASSGGTGNQPQHF. CDR3 nucleotide sequence: TGCGCCAGCAGCGGCGGGACAGGCAATCAGCCCCAGCATTTT.

The J gene is TRBJ2-5, the V gene TRBV7-8; possibly TRBD2 for D (5 bases). The V gene lost 1 base and the J gene lost 5 bases, with 14 bases spanning the gap. The CDR3 loop spans 15 amino acids. Germline V CDR1 and CDR2: SGHVS, FQNEAQ. The CDR3, as DNA: TGTGCCAGCAGCTTAGAGTCAACCCGGAGGGAGACCCAGTACTTC. It translates to CASSLESTRRETQYF.

V usage is TRBV4-1 and J usage is TRBJ1-4; 8 bases map to TRBD1. Germline-derived CDR1 and CDR2 are MGHRA and YSYEKL. The CDR3 totals 17 residues. V trimming: 4 bases; J trimming: 7 bases; junction bases outside the gene matches: 14. CDR3 sequence reads: CASSLGQGPWGGEKLFF. Here the CDR3 DNA reads TGCGCCAGCAGCCTTGGACAGGGACCTTGGGGGGGTGAAAAACTGTTTTTT.

The V and J genes are TRBV11-3 and TRBJ2-2; TRBD2 might be the D (6 bases). Trimming stripped 5 bases from V and 0 bases from J, with 13 bases between. CDR1 is SGHNT and CDR2 is YENEEA in the germline V gene. The CDR3 is 16 amino acids. This chain's CDR3 is CASSQRTNPNTGELFF. CDR3 sequence (DNA): TGTGCCAGCAGCCAAAGGACTAACCCGAACACCGGGGAGCTGTTTTTT.

V usage is TRBV7-9 and J usage is TRBJ1-1; D remains ambiguous. The CDR3 runs 15 residues. The ends were cut back, 5 bases at V and 1 base at J, with 14 bases in the middle. Germline V CDR1 and CDR2: SEHNR, FQNEAQ (reference sequence). CDR3 sequence reads: CASSLFRGSNTEAFF. In DNA, the CDR3 is TGTGCCAGCAGCCTTTTCCGGGGATCGAACACTGAAGCTTTCTTT. Full variable domain (rest looked up from reference TRBV7-9 and TRBJ1-1): DTGVSQNPRHKITKRGQNVTFRCDPISEHNRLYWYRQTLGQGPEFLTYFQNEAQLEKSRLLSDRFSAERPKGSFSTLEIQRTEQGDSAMYLCASSLFRGSNTEAFFGQGTRLTVV.

V usage is TRBV5-4 and J usage is TRBJ2-3, with 15 bases fitting TRBD2. CDR3 length equals 16 residues. Germline CDR1 is SGHNT and CDR2 is YYREEE (reference sequence). V gave up 4 bases and J gave up 6 bases; unmatched junction bases: 6. CDR3 nucleotides: TGTGCCAGCAGCCTCGGACTAGCGGGGGGGCAGGATACGCAGTATTTT. Translating it yields CASSLGLAGGQDTQYF.

The chain couples TRBV5-8 to TRBJ2-7, with 10 bases that match TRBD1. Germline CDR1 and CDR2: SGHTS and YDEGEE. V was clipped by 4 bases and J by 2 bases; unmatched bases: 6. The CDR3 is made up of 15 amino acids. CDR3 region: CASSLGDRGTYEQYF. DNA for the CDR3: TGTGCCAGCAGCCTGGGGGACAGGGGAACCTACGAGCAGTACTTC.

The chain couples TRBV10-2 to TRBJ1-2; D unclear. The germline V gene has CDR1 WSHSY and CDR2 SAAADI. The CDR3 has 14 amino acids. Between the trimmed V and J ends, which lost 3 bases and 4 bases, there was a span of 12 bases. In DNA form, the CDR3 reads TGCGCCAGCAGTGAATACGACACCTTCTATGGCTACACCTTC. It codes for CASSEYDTFYGYTF.

The sample holds a few counts of this clone. The chain uses TRBV6-1 and TRBJ1-2; D is ambiguous. CDR3 length: 11 residues. CDR1 is MNHNS and CDR2 is SASEGT in the germline V gene. With 3 bases removed from V and 4 bases from J, the gap between germline ends came to 3 bases. The CDR3 here is CASSDFYGYTF. CDR3 bases: TGTGCCAGCAGTGACTTCTATGGCTACACCTTC.

CDR3 DNA sequence: TGTGCCAGCAGCCCGAGCTCCTACGAGCAGTACTTC. Translating it yields CASSPSSYEQYF. The chain uses TRBV7-8 and TRBJ2-7; the D is unclear. From germline, CDR1 is SGHVS and CDR2 FQNEAQ. This CDR3 has 12 residues. Between the trimmed V and J ends, which lost 5 bases and 0 bases, there was a span of 5 bases.

The chain has TRBV19 and TRBJ2-1; D remains ambiguous. Germline CDR1 LNHDA, CDR2 SQIVND (reference sequence). The CDR3 length is 13 residues. V was pared by 2 bases and J by 9 bases, with 11 bases between. The CDR3 sequence: CASSITGSSEQFF. CDR3 coding DNA: TGTGCCAGTAGTATAACCGGTTCGAGTGAGCAGTTCTTC.

This rearrangement joins TRBV6-4 to TRBJ2-3, with 11 bases fitting TRBD1. With V trimmed by 4 bases and J by 3 bases, 3 bases remained unmatched. Germline V lookup: CDR1 MRHNA, CDR2 SNTAGT. The CDR3 is 15 amino acids. This CDR3 reads CASSAGQGATDTQYF. The CDR3 DNA sequence: TGTGCCAGCAGTGCCGGACAGGGGGCTACAGATACGCAGTATTTT.

DNA of the CDR3: TGTGCCAGTAGCCGGGGGGTCACTGAAGCTTTCTTT. Its protein is CASSRGVTEAFF. This chain connects TRBV19 to TRBJ1-1; D may be TRBD1 (5 bases). V lost 6 bases and J 4 bases, leaving 9 bases between the germline ends. CDR1 and CDR2 (germline): LNHDA, SQIVND (reference sequence). This CDR3 contains 12 residues.

The rearrangement joins TRBV19 to TRBJ2-3; D gene unclear. V was cut by 3 bases and J by 2 bases, with 18 bases left in between. The CDR3 is 17 residues long. Germline CDR1 reads LNHDA; CDR2 reads SQIVND (reference sequence). The DNA of the CDR3 is TGTGCCAGTAGTATGGAGCCTACCTATGTGCCCACAGATACGCAGTATTTT. Amino acids: CASSMEPTYVPTDTQYF.

This chain joins TRBV2 and TRBJ2-7; 9 nucleotides agree with TRBD1. Germline V gene lookup returns CDR1 SNHLY and CDR2 FYNNEI. This CDR3 has 15 amino acids. Trimming removed 6 bases from V and 4 bases from J; junction bases left unmatched: 10. DNA of the CDR3: TGTGCCAGCAGCGCTCCGGGACAGGGATCGTACGAGCAGTACTTC. Its protein is CASSAPGQGSYEQYF.

The chain couples TRBV5-1 to TRBJ1-6; D not certain. The CDR3 covers 14 residues. The germline V gene encodes CDR1 SGHRS and CDR2 YFSETQ. V lost 3 bases and J lost 9, with 13 bases in between. The CDR3 DNA reads as TGCGCCAGCAGCTCCCAACTAATGGGTTCACCCCTCCACTTT. This translates into CASSSQLMGSPLHF.